This T cell receptor (beta chain) was obtained from a study of T cell responses to AZD1222 COVID-19 vaccine. Study-wide background: The study pooled second doses at about 4 or about 12 weeks. Study outcomes and limitations: It was only a handful of AZD1222 recipients who were seropositive at baseline. Reportedly, nearly half of unique spike TCRs recognized epitopes outside B.1.351/B.1.1.7 mutations.

Germline V gene lookup returns CDR1 LNHDA and CDR2 SQIVND (reference sequence). V was pared by 3 bases and J by 3 bases, with 7 bases of the junction left unmatched. CDR3 length equals 16 residues. Some clones are missing from TCRdb's copy, which holds only in-frame ones; the method was immunoSEQ multiplex PCR. Of 100,000 to 150,000 clones listed, just over 90% are singletons. Comment on this clone: The antigen is unknown.

This chain uses TRBV19 with TRBJ1-5, with 8 bases identical to TRBD1. The starting material was peripheral blood, obtained on day 0 of AZD1222 vaccination. The sequence was obtained from an adult in good health. The CDR3 here is CASSMDREGINQPQHF. CDR3 DNA sequence: TGTGCCAGTAGTATGGACAGGGAGGGGATCAATCAGCCCCAGCATTTT.